Below are 3 T cell receptor beta chains sequenced from a single sample in a study of cytomegalovirus exposure and HLA in healthy donors. The PCR had 60 Vbeta and 13 Jbeta primers. TCRdb keeps only in-frame clones here, not all; method: immunoSEQ multiplex PCR. The table includes about 170,000 clones, more than 80% detected once. The sample consisted of PBMCs. The receptors were gathered from a male donor in good health and CMV-seronegative.

The rearrangement links TRBV9 to TRBJ1-3; D not resolved. This CDR3 has 14 amino acids. V shed 1 base and J shed 0 bases, with 5 bases lying between them. The germline gives CDR1 SGDLS, CDR2 YYNGEE. CDR3 DNA: TGTGCCAGCAGCGTAAGCGACTCTGGAAACACCATATATTTT. Residues: CASSVSDSGNTIYF. The full variable domain, with the rest looked up from reference TRBV9 and TRBJ1-3, is DSGVTQTPKHLITATGQRVTLRCSPRSGDLSVYWYQQSLDQGLQFLIQYYNGEERAKGNILERFSAQQFPDLHSELNLSSLELGDSALYFCASSVSDSGNTIYFGEGSWLTVV.

The gene calls are TRBV27 and TRBJ2-7; TRBD1 matches at 7 bases. CDR3 length: 13 amino acids. With 1 base clipped from V and 5 bases from J, the junction kept 2 bases outside the gene matches. The germline V gene encodes CDR1 MNHEY and CDR2 SMNVEV (reference sequence). The CDR3: CASSLYRGNEQYF. CDR3 DNA: TGTGCCAGCAGTTTATACAGGGGAAACGAGCAGTACTTC.

V is TRBV2 and J is TRBJ2-5; D not resolved. The CDR3 spans 12 residues. Germline V gene sequence: CDR1 SNHLY, CDR2 FYNNEI. V was cut by 5 bases and J by 11 bases, with 15 bases left in between. CDR3 in DNA: TGTGCCAGCAGTTCTGGAGAGAGAGAGCAGTACTTC. It yields the protein CASSSGEREQYF.